One and the same sample provided the 3 T cell receptor beta chains below, sequenced in a study of T cell responses to AZD1222 COVID-19 vaccine. Sequencing was performed with immunoSEQ multiplex PCR; in TCRdb, only in-frame clones are kept and a portion is missing. The sample comprises 150,000 or so clones, about 91% of which are singletons, and approximately 2.1% rests with the top ten. This specimen consisted of peripheral blood, obtained on day 0 of AZD1222 vaccination. These receptors came from an adult in good health.

V is TRBV10-3 and J is TRBJ2-1; the match to TRBD1 covers 7 bases. J lost 12 bases, V lost 3 bases, and 2 bases had no gene match. Germline-derived CDR1 and CDR2 are ENHRY and SYGVKD. This CDR3 has 11 residues. The DNA of the CDR3 is TGTGCCATCAGTGAAGACAGGGTGCAGTTCTTC. This sequence encodes CAISEDRVQFF.

This sequence joins TRBV7-8 and TRBJ1-6; D gene ambiguous. Trimming shortened V by 2 bases and J by 7 bases, and 18 bases separated the two germline ends. CDR1 is SGHVS and CDR2 is FQNEAQ in the germline V gene. The CDR3 spans 17 residues. CDR3 protein: CASSLPRSRTLNSPLHF. In nucleotides, the CDR3 is TGTGCCAGCAGCTTACCCAGAAGCAGGACTTTAAATTCACCCCTCCACTTT. The full variable domain, completed using reference TRBV7-8 and TRBJ1-6, is GAGVSQSPRYKVAKRGQDVALRCDPISGHVSLFWYQQALGQGPEFLTYFQNEAQLDKSGLPSDRFFAERPEGSVSTLKIQRTQQEDSAVYLCASSLPRSRTLNSPLHFGNGTRLTVT.

The rearrangement links TRBV6-5 to TRBJ1-2, with 10 bases lining up with TRBD1. CDR1 and CDR2 (germline): MNHEY, SVGAGI. The junction had 4 bases not matched to a gene; V was cut back by 0 bases and J by 12 bases. The CDR3 runs to 13 residues. The DNA of the CDR3 is TGTGCCAGCAGTTACTCAGACAGGGGGCCGAACACCTTC. Its protein is CASSYSDRGPNTF.